This TCR beta chain was identified in a study of T cell responses to AZD1222 COVID-19 vaccine. Whole-study context: The study pooled second doses at about 4 or about 12 weeks. Study results and limitations: After two AZD1222 doses, spike-specific TCR breadth and depth rose versus day 0. Dominant CD4 TCR responses targeted spike regions 160-218 and 743-854.

About this clone itself: What it binds is unknown. Other nucleotide sequences in the sample specify the same CDR3.

CDR3 length: 13 amino acids. CDR1 is MNHEY, CDR2 SVGAGI, per germline. With V trimmed by 4 bases and J by 5 bases, 3 bases remained unmatched. The table came from immunoSEQ multiplex PCR; TCRdb's copy has only in-frame clones and leaves some out. This sample has 120,000 or so clones, with roughly 90% found just once. Sequenced here: peripheral blood, sampled on day 0 of AZD1222 vaccination. The rearrangement links TRBV6-5 to TRBJ1-2; 8 nucleotides line up with TRBD1. The sequence derives from an adult in good health. The CDR3 coding sequence is TGTGCCAGCAGTTCGGACAGGGTATATGGCTACACCTTC. It encodes CASSSDRVYGYTF.